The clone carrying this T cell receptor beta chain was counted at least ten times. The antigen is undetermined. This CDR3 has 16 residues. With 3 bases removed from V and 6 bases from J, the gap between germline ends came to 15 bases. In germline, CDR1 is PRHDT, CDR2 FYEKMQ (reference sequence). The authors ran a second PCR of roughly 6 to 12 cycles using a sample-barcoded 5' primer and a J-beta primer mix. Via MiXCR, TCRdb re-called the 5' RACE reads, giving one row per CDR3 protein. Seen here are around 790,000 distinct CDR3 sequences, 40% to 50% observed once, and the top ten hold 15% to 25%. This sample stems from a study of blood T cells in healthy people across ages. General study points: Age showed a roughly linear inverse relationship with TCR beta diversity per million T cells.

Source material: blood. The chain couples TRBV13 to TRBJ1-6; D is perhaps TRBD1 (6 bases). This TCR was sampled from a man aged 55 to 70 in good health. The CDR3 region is CASSFYGGPPNSPLHF. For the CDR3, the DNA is TGTGCCAGCAGCTTTTATGGGGGGCCACCTAATTCACCCCTCCACTTT.